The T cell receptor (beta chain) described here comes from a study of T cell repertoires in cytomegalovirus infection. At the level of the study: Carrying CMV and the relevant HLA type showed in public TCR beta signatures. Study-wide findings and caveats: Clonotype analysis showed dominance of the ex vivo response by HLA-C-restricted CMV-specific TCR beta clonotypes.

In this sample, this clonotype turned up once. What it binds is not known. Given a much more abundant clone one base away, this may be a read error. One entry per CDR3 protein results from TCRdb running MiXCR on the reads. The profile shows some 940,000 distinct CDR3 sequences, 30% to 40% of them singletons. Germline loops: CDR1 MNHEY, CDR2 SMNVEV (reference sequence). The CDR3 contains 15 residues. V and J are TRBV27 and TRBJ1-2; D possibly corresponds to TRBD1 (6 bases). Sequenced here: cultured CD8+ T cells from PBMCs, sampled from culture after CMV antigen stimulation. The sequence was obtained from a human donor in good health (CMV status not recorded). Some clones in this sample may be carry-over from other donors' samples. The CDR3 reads CASSKAGHSNYDYTF. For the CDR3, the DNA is TGTGCCAGCAGTAAGGCGGGACACTCGAACTATGACTACACCTTC.